The T cell receptor beta chain under discussion was sequenced for a study of T-cell reconstitution after alpha-beta-depleted transplantation in children. CDR3 size: 17 residues. Germline V gene lookup returns CDR1 MGHRA and CDR2 YSYEKL. With 0 bases removed from V and 5 bases from J, the gap between germline ends came to 17 bases. This clonotype has only a few counts. Its specificity is not known. Overall study findings and caveats: Expanded graft clones numbering several hundred reportedly gave rise to alpha-beta T cells about two months after transplant.

As it was prepared, the TCRbeta library received unique molecular identifiers. Via MiXCR, TCRdb re-called the PCR reads, giving one row per CDR3 protein. The table has some 830,000 distinct CDR3 sequences, about 15% seen once. Specimen: PBMCs, mostly from graft donor cells, collected 360 days after TCRalphabeta/CD19-depleted stem cell transplant. The genes are TRBV4-1 and TRBJ2-1; D is uncertain. The clonotype comes from a male patient under 18 who had a stem cell transplant for acute lymphoblastic leukemia, so the T cells may come from the graft donor. The CDR3 here is CASSQDLGLVADNEQFF. The DNA of the CDR3 is TGCGCCAGCAGCCAAGATCTGGGCCTGGTGGCGGACAATGAGCAGTTCTTC.